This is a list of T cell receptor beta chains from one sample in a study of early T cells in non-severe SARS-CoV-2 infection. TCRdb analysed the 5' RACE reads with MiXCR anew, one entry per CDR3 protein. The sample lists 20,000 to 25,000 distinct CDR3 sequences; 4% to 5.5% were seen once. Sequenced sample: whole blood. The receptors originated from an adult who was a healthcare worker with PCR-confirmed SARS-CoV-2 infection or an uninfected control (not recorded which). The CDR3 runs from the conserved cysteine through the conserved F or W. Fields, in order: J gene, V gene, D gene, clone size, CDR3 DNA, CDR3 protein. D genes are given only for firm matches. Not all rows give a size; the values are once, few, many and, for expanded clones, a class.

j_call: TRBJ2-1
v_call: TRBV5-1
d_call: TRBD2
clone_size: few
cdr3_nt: TGCGCCAGCAGCCCCCGACTAGCGGGGCAGGGGAATGAGCAGTTCTTC
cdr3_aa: CASSPRLAGQGNEQFF

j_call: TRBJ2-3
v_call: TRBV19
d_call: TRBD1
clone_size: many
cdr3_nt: TGTGCCAGTAGTATAGCTCTTGGGACAGGACTCAGCACAGATACGCAGTATTTT
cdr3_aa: CASSIALGTGLSTDTQYF

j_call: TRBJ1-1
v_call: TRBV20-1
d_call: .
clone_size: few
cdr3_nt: TGCAGTGCTAGAGAGGGGGGCCCGAACACTGAAGCTTTCTTT
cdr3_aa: CSAREGGPNTEAFF

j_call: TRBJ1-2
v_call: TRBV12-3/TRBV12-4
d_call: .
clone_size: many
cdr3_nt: TGTGCCAGCAGTTCGAGTGTTTATGGCTACACCTTC
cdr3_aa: CASSSSVYGYTF

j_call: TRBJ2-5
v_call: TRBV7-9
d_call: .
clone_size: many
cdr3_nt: TGTGCCAGCAGCCGAGGACAGAACCAAGAGACCCAGTACTTC
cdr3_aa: CASSRGQNQETQYF

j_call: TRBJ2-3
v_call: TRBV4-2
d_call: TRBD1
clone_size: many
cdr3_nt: TGTGCCAGCAGCCTTGCAGGGGGCCAGTCTCACACAGATACGCAGTATTTT
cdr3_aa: CASSLAGGQSHTDTQYF

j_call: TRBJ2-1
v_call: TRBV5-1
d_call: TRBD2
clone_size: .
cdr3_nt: TGCGCCAGTACTGGACTAGCGGTAGGCAATGAGCAGTTCTTC
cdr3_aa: CASTGLAVGNEQFF

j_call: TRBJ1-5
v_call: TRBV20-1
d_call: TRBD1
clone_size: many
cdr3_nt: TGCAGTGCTAGCCACTCACTGGGACAGTATAGCAATCAGCCCCAGCATTTT
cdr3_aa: CSASHSLGQYSNQPQHF

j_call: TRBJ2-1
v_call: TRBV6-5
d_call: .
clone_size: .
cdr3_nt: TGTGCCAGCAGTTACTCGGGGCACGAGTGGTCGGGCAATGAGCAGTTCTTC
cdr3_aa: CASSYSGHEWSGNEQFF

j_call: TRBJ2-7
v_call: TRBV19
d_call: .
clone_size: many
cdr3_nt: TGTGCCAGTAGTATTGGCGGCTCCTACGAGCAGTACTTC
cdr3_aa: CASSIGGSYEQYF

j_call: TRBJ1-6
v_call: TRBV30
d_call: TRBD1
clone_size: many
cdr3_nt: TGTGCCTGGAGTGGCCCGGACAGGAGCTCCTATAATTCACCCCTCCACTTT
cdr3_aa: CAWSGPDRSSYNSPLHF

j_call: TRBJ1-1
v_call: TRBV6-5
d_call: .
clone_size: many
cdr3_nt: TGTGCCAGCAGTTACAGGGAAGGCGTGAACACTGAAGCTTTCTTT
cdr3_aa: CASSYREGVNTEAFF

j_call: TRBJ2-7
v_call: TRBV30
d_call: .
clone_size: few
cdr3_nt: TGTGCCTGGAGTGTCAGCTCCTACGAGCAGTACTTC
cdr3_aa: CAWSVSSYEQYF

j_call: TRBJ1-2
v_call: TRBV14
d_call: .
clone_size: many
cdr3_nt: TGTGCCAGCAGCCCTCAGGGGTCGAGTGGCTACACCTTC
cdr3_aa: CASSPQGSSGYTF

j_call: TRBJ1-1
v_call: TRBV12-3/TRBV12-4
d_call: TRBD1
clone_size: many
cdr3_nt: TGTGCCAGCAGTTATCACAGGGGAGACACTGAAGCTTTCTTT
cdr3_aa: CASSYHRGDTEAFF

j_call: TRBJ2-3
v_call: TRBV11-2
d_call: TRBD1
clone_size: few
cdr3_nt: TGTGCCAGCAGCAGGGGGCTTTCCACAGATACGCAGTATTTT
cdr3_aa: CASSRGLSTDTQYF

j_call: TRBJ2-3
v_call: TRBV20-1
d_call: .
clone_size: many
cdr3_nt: TGCAGTGCTAGAGTCCCTAGCGGGACAGGAGATACGCAGTATTTT
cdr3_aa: CSARVPSGTGDTQYF

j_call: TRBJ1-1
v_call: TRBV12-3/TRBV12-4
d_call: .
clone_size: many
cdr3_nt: TGTGCCAGCAGCCGCACCGGGACCCTGAACACTGAAGCTTTCTTT
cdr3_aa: CASSRTGTLNTEAFF

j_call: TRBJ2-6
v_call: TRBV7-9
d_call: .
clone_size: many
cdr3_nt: TGTGCCAGCAGCTTAGCGGGGGGTCGTGACATCAACGTCCTGACTTTC
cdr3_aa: CASSLAGGRDINVLTF

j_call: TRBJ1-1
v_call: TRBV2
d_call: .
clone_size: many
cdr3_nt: TGTGCCGGGACGGGATACACTGAAGCTTTCTTT
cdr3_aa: CAGTGYTEAFF

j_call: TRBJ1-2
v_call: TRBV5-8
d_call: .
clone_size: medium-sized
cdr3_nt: TGTGCCAGCAGCTTGGGGACCGCTAACCCTAACTATGGCTACACCTTC
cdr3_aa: CASSLGTANPNYGYTF

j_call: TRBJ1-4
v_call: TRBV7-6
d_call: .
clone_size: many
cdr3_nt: TGTGCCAGCAGCTTATCAGGGAGCCCTACAAAACTGTTTTTT
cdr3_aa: CASSLSGSPTKLFF

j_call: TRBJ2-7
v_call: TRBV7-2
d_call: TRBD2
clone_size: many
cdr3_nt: TGTGCCAGCAGGGAGGGACTAGGCTACCACGAGCAGTACTTC
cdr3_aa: CASREGLGYHEQYF

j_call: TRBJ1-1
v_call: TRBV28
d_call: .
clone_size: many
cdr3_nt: TGTGCCAGCAGTCCAGGGCGGCTCGGGGACACTGAAGCTTTCTTT
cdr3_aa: CASSPGRLGDTEAFF

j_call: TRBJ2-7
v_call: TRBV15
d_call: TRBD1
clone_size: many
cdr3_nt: TGTGCCACCAGCAGAGCAGGACAGGCCTACGAGCAGTACTTC
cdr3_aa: CATSRAGQAYEQYF

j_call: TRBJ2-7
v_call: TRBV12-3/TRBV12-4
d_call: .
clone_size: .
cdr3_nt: TGTGCCAGCAGTTTATTGGCGGCTACCCCCTACGAGCAGTACTTC
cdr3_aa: CASSLLAATPYEQYF

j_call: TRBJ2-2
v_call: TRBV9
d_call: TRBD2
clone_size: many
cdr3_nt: TGTGCCAGCAGCGTACGGATAGCGGGCCCCGGGGAGCTGTTTTTT
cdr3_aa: CASSVRIAGPGELFF

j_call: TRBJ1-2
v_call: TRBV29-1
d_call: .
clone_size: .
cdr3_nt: TGCAGCGTTGATCGGTATGAGGAGAACCCCTATGGCTACACCTTC
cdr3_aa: CSVDRYEENPYGYTF

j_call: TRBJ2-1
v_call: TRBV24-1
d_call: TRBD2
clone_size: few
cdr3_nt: TGTGCCACCAGTGATTTGAGGACTAGCGGGACGGAGCAGTTCTTC
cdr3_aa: CATSDLRTSGTEQFF

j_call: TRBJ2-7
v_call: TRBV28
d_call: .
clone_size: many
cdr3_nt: TGTGCCAGCAGCCCCGGCCCTTCGGGGCAGGGAGGCGAGCAGTACTTC
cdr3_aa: CASSPGPSGQGGEQYF

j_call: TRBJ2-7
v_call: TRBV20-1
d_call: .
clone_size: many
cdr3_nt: TGCAGTGCTAGAGTCTGGACTAACTCCTACGAGCAGTACTTC
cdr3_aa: CSARVWTNSYEQYF

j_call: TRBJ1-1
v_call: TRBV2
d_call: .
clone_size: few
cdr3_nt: TGTGCCAGCAGAGTAGAACAGACTGAAGCTTTCTTT
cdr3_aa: CASRVEQTEAFF

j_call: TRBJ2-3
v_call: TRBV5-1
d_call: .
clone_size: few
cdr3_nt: TGCGCCAGCAGCTTGGAGTGGTCAGATACGCAGTATTTT
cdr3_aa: CASSLEWSDTQYF

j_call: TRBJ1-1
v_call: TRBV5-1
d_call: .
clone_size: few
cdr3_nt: TGCGCCAGCAGCTTCGAACGGTCGCCTGAAGCTTTCTTT
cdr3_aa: CASSFERSPEAFF

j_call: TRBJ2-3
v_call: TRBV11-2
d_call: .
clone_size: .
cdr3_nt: TGTGCCAGCAGCTATACACAGACAGCTAGCACAGATACGCAGTATTTT
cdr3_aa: CASSYTQTASTDTQYF

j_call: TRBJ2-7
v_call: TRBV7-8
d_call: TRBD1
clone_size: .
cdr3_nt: TGTGCCAGCAGCCCCCTGGGGACAGGTTTTTCCTACGAGCAGTACTTC
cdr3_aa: CASSPLGTGFSYEQYF

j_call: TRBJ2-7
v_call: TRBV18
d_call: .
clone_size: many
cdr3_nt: TGTGCCAGCTCCCCCGGGGCCGGCCCGGTCTACGAGCAGTACTTC
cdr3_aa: CASSPGAGPVYEQYF

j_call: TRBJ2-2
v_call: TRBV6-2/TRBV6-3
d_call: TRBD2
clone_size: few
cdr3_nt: TGTGCCAGCAGCGGGACTAGCGAGGACACCGGGGAGCTGTTTTTT
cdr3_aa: CASSGTSEDTGELFF

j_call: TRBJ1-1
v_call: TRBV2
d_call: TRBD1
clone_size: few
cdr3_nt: TGTGCCAGCATGAATTCCGGGACAGGGGACCTTGAAGCTTTCTTT
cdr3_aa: CASMNSGTGDLEAFF

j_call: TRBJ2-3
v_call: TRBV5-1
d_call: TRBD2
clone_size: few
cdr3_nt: TGCGCCAGCAGCCCCGGACTAGCGGGAGGGCCGGGGGATACGCAGTATTTT
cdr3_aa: CASSPGLAGGPGDTQYF

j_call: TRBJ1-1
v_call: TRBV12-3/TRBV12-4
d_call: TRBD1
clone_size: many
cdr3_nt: TGTGCCAGCAGTACCTTACAGGGGGATGTAGCTTTCTTT
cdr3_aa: CASSTLQGDVAFF

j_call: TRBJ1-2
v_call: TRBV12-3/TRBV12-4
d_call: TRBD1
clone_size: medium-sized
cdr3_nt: TGTGCCAGCAGCAGGACAGGGGGGGATGGCTACACCTTC
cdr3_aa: CASSRTGGDGYTF

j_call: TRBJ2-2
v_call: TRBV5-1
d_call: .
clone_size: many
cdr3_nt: TGCGCCAGCAGCTTGGACGGGAGCCCCGGGGAGCTGTTTTTT
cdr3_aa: CASSLDGSPGELFF

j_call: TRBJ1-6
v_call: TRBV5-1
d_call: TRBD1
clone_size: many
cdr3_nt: TGCGCCAGCGCCACCGGGACAGGCATTACACCCCTCCACTTT
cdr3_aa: CASATGTGITPLHF

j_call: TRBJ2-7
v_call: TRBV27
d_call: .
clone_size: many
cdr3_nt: TGTGCCAGCAGTCCCCAAGGGGAGTTCTACGAGCAGTACTTC
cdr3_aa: CASSPQGEFYEQYF

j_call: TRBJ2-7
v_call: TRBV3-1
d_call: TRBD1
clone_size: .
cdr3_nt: TGTGCCAGCAGCCAGGAACAGGGGTACGAGCAGTACTTC
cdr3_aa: CASSQEQGYEQYF

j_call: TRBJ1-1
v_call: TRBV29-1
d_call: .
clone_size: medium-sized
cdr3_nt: TGCAGCGTTGGGGAATCGACAGCTAAAGCTTTCTTT
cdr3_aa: CSVGESTAKAFF

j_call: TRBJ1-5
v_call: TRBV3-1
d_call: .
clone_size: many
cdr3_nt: TGTGCCAGCAGCCAACAGGGGACACCTAATAGCAATCAGCCCCAGCATTTT
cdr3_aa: CASSQQGTPNSNQPQHF

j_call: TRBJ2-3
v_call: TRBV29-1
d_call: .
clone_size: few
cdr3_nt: TGCAGCGCCGGGGGGCCTAGCAACGCAGATACGCAGTATTTT
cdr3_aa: CSAGGPSNADTQYF

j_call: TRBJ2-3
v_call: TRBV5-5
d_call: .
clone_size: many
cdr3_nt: TGTGCCAGCAGCTTGGCCACAAGCACAGATACGCAGTATTTT
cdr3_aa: CASSLATSTDTQYF

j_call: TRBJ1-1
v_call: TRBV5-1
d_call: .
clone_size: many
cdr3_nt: TGCGCCAGCAGCTCCTCGATAAACACTGAAGCTTTCTTT
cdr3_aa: CASSSSINTEAFF

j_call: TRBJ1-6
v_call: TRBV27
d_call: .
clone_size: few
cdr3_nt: TGTGCCAGCAGTTTATTCCTCCCCCAAAGTTCCTATAATTCACCCCTCCACTTT
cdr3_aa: CASSLFLPQSSYNSPLHF

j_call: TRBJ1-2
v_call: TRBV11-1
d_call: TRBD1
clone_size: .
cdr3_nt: TGTGCCAGCAGCCCAGACAGGGGGCGGGAACATGGCTACACCTTC
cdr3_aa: CASSPDRGREHGYTF

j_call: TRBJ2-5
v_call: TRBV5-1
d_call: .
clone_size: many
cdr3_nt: TGCGCCAGCAGCTTGGGAGGTTGGGAGACCCAGTACTTC
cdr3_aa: CASSLGGWETQYF

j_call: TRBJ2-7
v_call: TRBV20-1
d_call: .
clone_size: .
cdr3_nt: TGCAGTGCTAGAGATCGGCGGGGAGCCTACGAGCAGTACTTC
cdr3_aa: CSARDRRGAYEQYF

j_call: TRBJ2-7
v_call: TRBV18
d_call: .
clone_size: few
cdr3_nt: TGTGCCAGCTCACCCGACTCATCCTACTACGAGCAGTACTTC
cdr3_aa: CASSPDSSYYEQYF

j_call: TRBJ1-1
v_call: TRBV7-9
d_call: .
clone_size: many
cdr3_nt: TGTGCCAGCAGCAAAACCAGGGCGAGCATGAACACTGAAGCTTTCTTT
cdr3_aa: CASSKTRASMNTEAFF